This T cell receptor beta chain was documented in a study of cytomegalovirus exposure and HLA in healthy donors. Overall study: Among the approximately 400 genotyped donors, 65% to 90% were placed in the Caucasian-associated ancestry cluster. Study outcomes and limitations: The majority of CMV-associated TCR beta chains were reported as apparently HLA-restricted in a later analysis.

Note on this clone: Its antigen is as yet unknown.

The germline V gene encodes CDR1 LGHNA and CDR2 YNFKEQ. V was clipped by 0 bases and J by 3 bases; unmatched bases: 5. The CDR3 length is 17 residues. The PCR made use of 60 Vbeta and 13 Jbeta primers. The protocol was immunoSEQ multiplex PCR, while the TCRdb copy is restricted to in-frame clones and leaves out a portion. The repertoire holds roughly 120,000 clones, roughly three fifths seen once, with roughly 10% in the top ten. This receptor was taken from a woman between 40 and 55 years old in good health and CMV-seropositive. Sequencing input: PBMCs. The chain combines TRBV4-2 with TRBJ2-1; 10 nucleotides agree with TRBD2. The CDR3 loop is CASSQDRTSGDYNEQFF. CDR3 DNA: TGTGCCAGCAGCCAAGATCGAACTAGCGGGGACTACAATGAGCAGTTCTTC.